Listed below are T cell receptor beta chains from one sample, sequenced in a study of cytomegalovirus exposure and HLA in healthy donors. The assay was immunoSEQ multiplex PCR, and TCRdb's table has in-frame clones only and misses some. The table records 130,000 to 150,000 clones, roughly 75% of them present only once. Specimen: PBMCs. The source is a man in his forties or fifties in good health and CMV-seropositive. Both conserved end residues are part of each CDR3. D genes are given only for firm matches. Part of the rows lack a size; the others show once, few, many or a class for expanded clones.

clone size: few
V gene: TRBV29-1
D gene: -
CDR3 length: 11
J gene: TRBJ1-2
CDR3 protein: CSVAPVSGYTF
CDR3 DNA: TGCAGCGTTGCCCCCGTATCTGGCTACACCTTC

clone size: -
V gene: TRBV5-1
D gene: -
CDR3 length: 15
J gene: TRBJ2-1
CDR3 protein: CASSSAYDSYNEQFF
CDR3 DNA: TGCGCCAGCAGCTCCGCCTACGACTCCTACAATGAGCAGTTCTTC

clone size: -
V gene: TRBV15
D gene: -
CDR3 length: 17
J gene: TRBJ2-1
CDR3 protein: CATSRDLVGSTYNEQFF
CDR3 DNA: TGTGCCACCAGCAGAGATCTTGTCGGGAGTACTTACAATGAGCAGTTCTTC

clone size: few
V gene: TRBV5-6
D gene: TRBD2
CDR3 length: 15
J gene: TRBJ2-1
CDR3 protein: CASSSLAGAYNGQFF
CDR3 DNA: TGTGCCAGCAGCTCCTTAGCGGGGGCCTACAATGGGCAGTTCTTC

clone size: few
V gene: TRBV28
D gene: TRBD1
CDR3 length: 15
J gene: TRBJ1-4
CDR3 protein: CASSWTGATNEKLFF
CDR3 DNA: TGTGCCAGCAGTTGGACAGGGGCAACTAATGAAAAACTGTTTTTT

clone size: once
V gene: TRBV4-3
D gene: -
CDR3 length: 13
J gene: TRBJ2-7
CDR3 protein: CASLTRTVCEQYF
CDR3 DNA: TGCGCCAGCCTTACCCGGACAGTATGCGAGCAGTACTTC

clone size: -
V gene: TRBV29-1
D gene: -
CDR3 length: 11
J gene: TRBJ2-7
CDR3 protein: CSVVDGGEQYF
CDR3 DNA: TGCAGCGTTGTTGACGGCGGGGAGCAGTACTTC

clone size: -
V gene: TRBV27
D gene: -
CDR3 length: 14
J gene: TRBJ1-1
CDR3 protein: CASSLTQGGTEAFF
CDR3 DNA: TGTGCCAGCAGCCTTACCCAGGGAGGCACTGAAGCTTTCTTT

clone size: -
V gene: TRBV7-9
D gene: TRBD1
CDR3 length: 15
J gene: TRBJ1-1
CDR3 protein: CASSLMTGAHTEAFF
CDR3 DNA: TGTGCCAGCAGCTTGATGACAGGGGCGCACACTGAAGCTTTCTTT

clone size: -
V gene: TRBV5-8
D gene: -
CDR3 length: 14
J gene: TRBJ1-1
CDR3 protein: CASRTFRGGTEAFF
CDR3 DNA: TGTGCCAGCAGAACGTTTCGGGGTGGCACTGAAGCTTTCTTT

clone size: -
V gene: TRBV7-2
D gene: -
CDR3 length: 15
J gene: TRBJ1-6
CDR3 protein: CASSSGFTNNSPLHF
CDR3 DNA: TGTGCCAGCAGCTCCGGTTTTACTAATAATTCACCCCTCCACTTT

clone size: -
V gene: TRBV6-5
D gene: -
CDR3 length: 14
J gene: TRBJ2-3
CDR3 protein: CASSSVPRTDTQYF
CDR3 DNA: TGTGCCAGCAGTTCAGTTCCTCGCACAGATACGCAGTATTTT

clone size: -
V gene: TRBV6-5
D gene: TRBD1
CDR3 length: 12
J gene: TRBJ2-5
CDR3 protein: CATGQGRETQYF
CDR3 DNA: TGTGCCACCGGACAGGGACGCGAGACCCAGTACTTC

clone size: -
V gene: TRBV11-2
D gene: -
CDR3 length: 17
J gene: TRBJ2-7
CDR3 protein: CASSKRSMDSLSYEQYF
CDR3 DNA: TGTGCCAGCAGTAAAAGAAGTATGGACTCCTTGTCCTACGAGCAGTACTTC

clone size: -
V gene: TRBV5-1
D gene: TRBD2
CDR3 length: 16
J gene: TRBJ2-3
CDR3 protein: CASSLLGTSGTDTQYF
CDR3 DNA: TGCGCCAGCAGCTTGTTAGGGACTAGCGGCACAGATACGCAGTATTTT

clone size: -
V gene: TRBV10-3
D gene: TRBD2
CDR3 length: 15
J gene: TRBJ2-1
CDR3 protein: CAISEFAGGPNEQFF
CDR3 DNA: TGTGCCATCAGTGAGTTTGCGGGGGGGCCTAATGAGCAGTTCTTC

clone size: -
V gene: TRBV7-9
D gene: TRBD1
CDR3 length: 13
J gene: TRBJ1-2
CDR3 protein: CASSERGLGGYTF
CDR3 DNA: TGTGCCAGCAGCGAGAGGGGGCTAGGAGGCTACACCTTC

clone size: -
V gene: TRBV18
D gene: -
CDR3 length: 14
J gene: TRBJ1-5
CDR3 protein: CASSPTGGNQPQHF
CDR3 DNA: TGTGCCAGCTCACCGACAGGTGGCAATCAGCCCCAGCATTTT

clone size: -
V gene: TRBV6-5
D gene: TRBD1
CDR3 length: 15
J gene: TRBJ1-2
CDR3 protein: CASSYTRTGGYGYTF
CDR3 DNA: TGTGCCAGCAGTTACACCCGGACAGGTGGATATGGCTACACCTTC

clone size: -
V gene: TRBV7-2
D gene: -
CDR3 length: 16
J gene: TRBJ1-2
CDR3 protein: CASSLGRTLVSDGYTF
CDR3 DNA: TGTGCCAGCAGCTTAGGGAGAACCCTCGTTTCCGATGGCTACACCTTC

clone size: once
V gene: TRBV29-1
D gene: TRBD1
CDR3 length: 15
J gene: TRBJ2-5
CDR3 protein: CSVVIAGTAQETQYF
CDR3 DNA: TGCAGCGTTGTTATTGCCGGGACAGCCCAAGAGACCCAGTACTTC

clone size: -
V gene: TRBV7-9
D gene: -
CDR3 length: 12
J gene: TRBJ1-1
CDR3 protein: CATAGGNTEAFF
CDR3 DNA: TGTGCCACCGCGGGAGGGAACACTGAAGCTTTCTTT

clone size: -
V gene: TRBV19
D gene: -
CDR3 length: 15
J gene: TRBJ1-5
CDR3 protein: CASSITTYSIQPQHF
CDR3 DNA: TGTGCCAGTAGTATAACGACCTATAGCATTCAGCCCCAGCATTTT

clone size: -
V gene: TRBV6-4
D gene: TRBD1
CDR3 length: 15
J gene: TRBJ1-2
CDR3 protein: CASSDRQGAAYGYTF
CDR3 DNA: TGTGCCAGCAGTGACCGTCAGGGGGCCGCGTATGGCTACACCTTC

clone size: -
V gene: TRBV10-3
D gene: TRBD2
CDR3 length: 17
J gene: TRBJ2-3
CDR3 protein: CAISESRLAGGPDTQYF
CDR3 DNA: TGTGCCATCAGTGAGTCGAGACTAGCGGGAGGCCCAGATACGCAGTATTTT

clone size: -
V gene: TRBV4-3
D gene: TRBD1
CDR3 length: 17
J gene: TRBJ2-2
CDR3 protein: CASSPLAGTGVTGELFF
CDR3 DNA: TGCGCCAGCAGCCCCCTCGCCGGGACAGGGGTCACCGGGGAGCTGTTTTTT

clone size: -
V gene: TRBV9
D gene: TRBD2
CDR3 length: 14
J gene: TRBJ2-7
CDR3 protein: CASSLGEGPYEQYF
CDR3 DNA: TGTGCCAGCAGCCTAGGGGAGGGCCCCTACGAGCAGTACTTC

clone size: -
V gene: TRBV5-1
D gene: -
CDR3 length: 13
J gene: TRBJ1-1
CDR3 protein: CASSLTGNNEAFF
CDR3 DNA: TGCGCCAGCAGCTTAACAGGGAATAATGAAGCTTTCTTT

clone size: few
V gene: TRBV5-4
D gene: -
CDR3 length: 13
J gene: TRBJ2-5
CDR3 protein: CASSFAGVETQYF
CDR3 DNA: TGTGCCAGCAGCTTTGCAGGGGTGGAGACCCAGTACTTC

clone size: -
V gene: TRBV5-1
D gene: -
CDR3 length: 13
J gene: TRBJ2-2
CDR3 protein: CASSRSDTGELFF
CDR3 DNA: TGCGCCAGCAGCCGGAGTGACACCGGGGAGCTGTTTTTT

clone size: few
V gene: TRBV4-3
D gene: TRBD1
CDR3 length: 15
J gene: TRBJ2-7
CDR3 protein: CASSQFGQGSYEQYF
CDR3 DNA: TGCGCCAGCAGCCAATTTGGACAGGGATCCTACGAGCAGTACTTC

clone size: -
V gene: TRBV6-5
D gene: TRBD1
CDR3 length: 15
J gene: TRBJ1-2
CDR3 protein: CASSYSTGVNYGYTF
CDR3 DNA: TGTGCCAGCAGTTACTCGACAGGGGTGAACTATGGCTACACCTTC

clone size: few
V gene: TRBV10-2
D gene: -
CDR3 length: 15
J gene: TRBJ2-7
CDR3 protein: CASRKDRTPGYEQYF
CDR3 DNA: TGCGCCAGCAGGAAGGACCGAACACCGGGGTACGAGCAGTACTTC

clone size: -
V gene: TRBV4-3
D gene: -
CDR3 length: 15
J gene: TRBJ1-1
CDR3 protein: CASSRLPGANTEAFF
CDR3 DNA: TGCGCCAGCAGCCGCCTCCCAGGGGCGAACACTGAAGCTTTCTTT

clone size: few
V gene: TRBV2
D gene: TRBD1
CDR3 length: 15
J gene: TRBJ2-7
CDR3 protein: CASNKGTGGSYEQYF
CDR3 DNA: TGTGCCAGCAATAAAGGGACAGGGGGTTCCTACGAGCAGTACTTC

clone size: few
V gene: TRBV7-2
D gene: TRBD2
CDR3 length: 14
J gene: TRBJ2-7
CDR3 protein: CASSALAGPGEQYF
CDR3 DNA: TGTGCCAGCAGCGCGCTAGCGGGGCCCGGAGAGCAGTACTTC

clone size: -
V gene: TRBV7-2
D gene: -
CDR3 length: 16
J gene: TRBJ1-1
CDR3 protein: CASSPIRGGTNTEAFF
CDR3 DNA: TGTGCCAGCAGCCCTATTAGAGGAGGCACGAACACTGAAGCTTTCTTT

clone size: once
V gene: TRBV5-1
D gene: TRBD2
CDR3 length: 16
J gene: TRBJ2-3
CDR3 protein: CASSLAVAGYTDTQYF
CDR3 DNA: TGCGCCAGCAGCTTGGCGGTAGCGGGTTATACAGATACGCAGTATTTT

clone size: -
V gene: TRBV18
D gene: TRBD1
CDR3 length: 13
J gene: TRBJ1-5
CDR3 protein: CASSLDRAQPQHF
CDR3 DNA: TGTGCCAGCTCACTAGACAGGGCTCAGCCCCAGCATTTT

clone size: -
V gene: TRBV19
D gene: TRBD1
CDR3 length: 14
J gene: TRBJ2-1
CDR3 protein: CASSTSGQYNEQFF
CDR3 DNA: TGTGCCAGTAGTACCTCGGGACAGTACAATGAGCAGTTCTTC